This T cell receptor beta chain was identified during a study of T-cell memory formation after mild COVID-19. Study results and limitations: Balance between CD4 and CD8 was seen in clones contracting day 15 to 85, and a CD4+ lean was seen in later expanders.

Ten or more counts support this clonotype. No antigen is known for it. TCRdb passed the 5' RACE reads through MiXCR, listing each CDR3 protein once. The table includes about 320,000 distinct CDR3 sequences, around 15% detected once. Sequences were obtained from PBMCs or a T cell subset sorted from them (not recorded which). The sequence derives from a man aged 18 to 30 who had mild COVID-19 (a few samples of this study predate the infection). Cell type and time point are not known.

CDR3 DNA: TGTGCCAGCAGCCAAGGGGGGGGGGTCAACTCACCCCTCCACTTT. Translated, it gives CASSQGGGVNSPLHF. The chain has TRBV4-2 and TRBJ1-6; perhaps TRBD1 as D (5 bases). This CDR3 contains 15 residues. Trimming pared 1 base from V and 10 bases from J, leaving 14 bases between. Germline V gives CDR1 LGHNA, CDR2 YNFKEQ.